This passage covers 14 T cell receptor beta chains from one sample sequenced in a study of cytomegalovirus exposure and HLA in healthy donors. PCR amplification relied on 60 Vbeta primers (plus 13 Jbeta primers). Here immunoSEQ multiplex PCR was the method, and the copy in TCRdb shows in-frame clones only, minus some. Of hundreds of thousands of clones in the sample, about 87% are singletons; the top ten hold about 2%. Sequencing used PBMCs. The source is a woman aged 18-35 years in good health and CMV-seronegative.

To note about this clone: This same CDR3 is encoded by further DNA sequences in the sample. The CDR3 DNA reads as TGTGCCAGCAGTTTAACGGGGACTGAAGCTTTCTTT. Translating it yields CASSLTGTEAFF. The rearrangement links TRBV27 to TRBJ1-1; D call uncertain. The ends were cut back, 2 bases at V and 5 bases at J, with 6 bases in the middle. Per the germline V gene, CDR1 is MNHEY and CDR2 is SMNVEV (reference sequence). CDR3 length: 12 residues.

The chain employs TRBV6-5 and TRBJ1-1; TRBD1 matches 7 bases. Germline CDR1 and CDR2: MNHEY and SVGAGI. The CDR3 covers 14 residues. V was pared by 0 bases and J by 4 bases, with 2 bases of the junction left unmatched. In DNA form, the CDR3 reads TGTGCCAGCAGTTACTCTGGGACAGCCACTGAAGCTTTCTTT. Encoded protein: CASSYSGTATEAFF.

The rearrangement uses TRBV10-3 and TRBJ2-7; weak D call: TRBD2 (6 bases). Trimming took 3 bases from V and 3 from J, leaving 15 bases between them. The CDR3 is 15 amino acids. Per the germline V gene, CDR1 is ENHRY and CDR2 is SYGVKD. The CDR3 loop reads CAISELWGENYEQYF. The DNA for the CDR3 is TGTGCCATCAGTGAATTGTGGGGGGAAAACTACGAGCAGTACTTC.

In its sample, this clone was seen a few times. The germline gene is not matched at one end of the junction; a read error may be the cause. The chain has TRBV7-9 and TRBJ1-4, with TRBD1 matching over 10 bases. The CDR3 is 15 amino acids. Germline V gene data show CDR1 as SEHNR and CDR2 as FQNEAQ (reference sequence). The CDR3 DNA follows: TGTTCCAGCAGCTCCTATATGACAGGGGGCGAAAAACTGTTTTTT. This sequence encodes CSSSSYMTGGEKLFF.

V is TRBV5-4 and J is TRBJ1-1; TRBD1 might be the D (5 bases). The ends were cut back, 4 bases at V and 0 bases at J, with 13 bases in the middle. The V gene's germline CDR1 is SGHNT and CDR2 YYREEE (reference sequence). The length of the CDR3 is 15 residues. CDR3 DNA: TGTGCCAGCAGCCGCCCGACAGAAATGAACACTGAAGCTTTCTTT. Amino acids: CASSRPTEMNTEAFF. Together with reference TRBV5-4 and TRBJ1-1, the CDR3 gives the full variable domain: ETGVTQSPTHLIKTRGQQVTLRCSSQSGHNTVSWYQQALGQGPQFIFQYYREEENGRGNFPPRFSGLQFPNYSSELNVNALELDDSALYLCASSRPTEMNTEAFFGQGTRLTVV.

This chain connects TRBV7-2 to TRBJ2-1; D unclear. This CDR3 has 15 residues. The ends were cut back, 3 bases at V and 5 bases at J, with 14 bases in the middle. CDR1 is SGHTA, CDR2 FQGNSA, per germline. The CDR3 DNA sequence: TGTGCCAGCAGCTTTCCGGGTTATAAAAACAATGAGCAGTTCTTC. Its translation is CASSFPGYKNNEQFF.

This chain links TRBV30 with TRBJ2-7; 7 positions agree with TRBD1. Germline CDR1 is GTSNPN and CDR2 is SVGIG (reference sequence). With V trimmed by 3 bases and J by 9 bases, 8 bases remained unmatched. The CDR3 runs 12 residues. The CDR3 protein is CAWSRDRESQYF. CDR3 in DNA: TGTGCCTGGAGCAGAGACAGGGAATCGCAGTACTTC.

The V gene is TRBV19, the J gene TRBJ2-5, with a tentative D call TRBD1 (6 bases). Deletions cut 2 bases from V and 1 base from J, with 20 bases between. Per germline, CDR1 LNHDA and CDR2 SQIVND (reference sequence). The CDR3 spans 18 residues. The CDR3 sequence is CASSIPPRGIPTQETQYF. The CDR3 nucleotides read TGTGCCAGTAGTATACCCCCGAGGGGGATACCAACCCAAGAGACCCAGTACTTC.

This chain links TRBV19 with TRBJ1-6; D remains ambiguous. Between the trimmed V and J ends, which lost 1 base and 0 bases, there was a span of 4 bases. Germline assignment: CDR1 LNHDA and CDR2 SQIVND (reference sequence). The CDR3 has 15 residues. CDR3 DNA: TGTGCCAGTAGTATAGGTCGCTCCTATAATTCACCCCTCCACTTT. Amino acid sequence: CASSIGRSYNSPLHF.

The CDR3 loop is CASSAGLAGGPSRETQYF. The CDR3 DNA sequence: TGCGCCAGCAGCGCCGGACTAGCGGGGGGGCCGTCCCGTGAGACCCAGTACTTC. The J gene is TRBJ2-5, the V gene TRBV5-1; TRBD2 aligns across 15 bases. The CDR3 is 18 amino acids. V lost 4 bases to trimming and J lost 5 bases; unmatched junction nucleotides: 12. Germline V gene sequence: CDR1 SGHRS, CDR2 YFSETQ.

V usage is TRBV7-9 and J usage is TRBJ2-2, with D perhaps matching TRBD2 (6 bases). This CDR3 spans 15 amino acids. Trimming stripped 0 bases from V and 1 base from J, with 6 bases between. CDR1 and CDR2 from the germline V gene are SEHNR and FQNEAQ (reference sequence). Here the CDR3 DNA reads TGTGCCAGCAGCTTAGCGGGGGGGAACACCGGGGAGCTGTTTTTT. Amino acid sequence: CASSLAGGNTGELFF.

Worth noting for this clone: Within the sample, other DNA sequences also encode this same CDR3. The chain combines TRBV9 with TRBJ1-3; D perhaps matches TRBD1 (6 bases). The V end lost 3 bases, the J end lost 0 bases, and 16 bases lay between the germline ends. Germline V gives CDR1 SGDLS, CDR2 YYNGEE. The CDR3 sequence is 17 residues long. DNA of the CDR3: TGTGCCAGCAGCGCGAGGGACACCCGCAGCTCTGGAAACACCATATATTTT. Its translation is CASSARDTRSSGNTIYF.

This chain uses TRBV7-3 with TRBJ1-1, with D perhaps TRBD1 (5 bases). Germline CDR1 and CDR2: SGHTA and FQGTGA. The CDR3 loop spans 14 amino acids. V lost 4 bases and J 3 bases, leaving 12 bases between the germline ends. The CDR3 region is CASSSGGNYTEAFF. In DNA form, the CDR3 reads TGTGCCAGCAGCTCCGGGGGGAACTACACTGAAGCTTTCTTT.

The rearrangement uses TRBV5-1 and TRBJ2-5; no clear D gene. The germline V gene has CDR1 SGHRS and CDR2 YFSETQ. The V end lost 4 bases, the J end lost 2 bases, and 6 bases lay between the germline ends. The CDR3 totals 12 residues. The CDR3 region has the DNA TGCGCCAGCAGCGTACTGCAAGAGACCCAGTACTTC. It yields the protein CASSVLQETQYF.